Below, 10 T cell receptor beta chains from the same sample are listed, as sequenced in a study of beta chain features in type 1 diabetes. Sequencing targeted expressed TCRB transcripts, as all isolated RNA had been reverse transcribed. The table came from immunoSEQ multiplex PCR; TCRdb's copy has only in-frame clones and leaves some out. This sample has 680,000 or so clones, with around 16% found just once. Material for sequencing was naive CD4+ T cells from blood. Receptor source: a man aged 18 to 30 in good health.

This clone was seen a handful of times. The V gene is TRBV10-3, the J gene TRBJ2-1; 12 bases are a match to TRBD1. Losses at the gene ends were 10 bases for V and 8 bases for J; bases not matched to a gene: 9. The CDR3 has 14 amino acids. Germline loops: CDR1 ENHRY, CDR2 SYGVKD. The CDR3 spells CANRAGTGGDEQFF. The CDR3 bases are TGTGCCAACCGTGCCGGGACAGGGGGCGATGAGCAGTTCTTC.

The chain uses TRBV30 and TRBJ2-1; TRBD2 aligns across 11 bases. Germline V gene lookup returns CDR1 GTSNPN and CDR2 SVGIG (reference sequence). The CDR3 consists of 15 residues. With 0 bases clipped from V and 11 bases from J, the junction kept 9 bases outside the gene matches. The CDR3, as DNA: TGTGCCTGGAGTGTGTCGGCTAGCGGGAGGCCGCAGCAGTTCTTC. Amino acid sequence: CAWSVSASGRPQQFF.

V is TRBV18 and J is TRBJ1-2; possibly TRBD1 for D (5 bases). This CDR3 is 15 amino acids long. V was pared by 3 bases and J by 0 bases, with 11 bases between. CDR1 KGHSH and CDR2 LQKENI come from the germline V gene. CDR3 sequence (DNA): TGTGCCAGCTCACCGAAACAGGTAGCTAACTATGGCTACACCTTC. Residues: CASSPKQVANYGYTF. Variable domain in full (rest from reference TRBV18 and TRBJ1-2): NAGVMQNPRHLVRRRGQEARLRCSPMKGHSHVYWYRQLPEEGLKFMVYLQKENIIDESGMPKERFSAEFPKEGPSILRIQQVVRGDSAAYFCASSPKQVANYGYTFGSGTRLTVV.

There are a few counts of this clone. V is TRBV5-1 and J is TRBJ1-1, with D possibly TRBD1 on 5 matching bases. The CDR3 spans 14 residues. Per germline, CDR1 SGHRS and CDR2 YFSETQ. Trimming removed 3 bases from V and 6 bases from J, with 15 bases in between. CDR3 sequence: CASSSRVKSSEAFF. CDR3 nucleotide sequence: TGCGCCAGCAGCTCCAGGGTCAAGTCTTCTGAAGCTTTCTTT.

This clone was seen more than once but under ten times. Other nucleotide sequences from this sample produce the same CDR3. This chain connects TRBV20-1 to TRBJ2-1; D is tentatively TRBD1 or TRBD2 (5 bases each). This CDR3 is 11 amino acids long. Trimming removed 3 bases at V and 7 bases at J, with 7 bases between. Germline V CDR1 and CDR2: DFQATT, SNEGSKA (reference sequence). CDR3 nucleotide sequence: TGCAGTGCTAGGAGGGGTAATGAGCAGTTCTTC. Amino acids: CSARRGNEQFF.

The rearrangement joins TRBV2 to TRBJ2-7; 7 positions agree with TRBD1. V trimming: 8 bases; J trimming: 0 bases; junction bases outside the gene matches: 4. Germline V lookup: CDR1 SNHLY, CDR2 FYNNEI. The CDR3 extends over 13 amino acids. The CDR3 sequence is CASGGQLSYEQYF. In DNA, the CDR3 is TGTGCCAGCGGGGGACAGCTCTCCTACGAGCAGTACTTC.

For this clone: In the same sample, other DNA sequences code for this CDR3. The gene calls are TRBV18 and TRBJ2-1; D is undetermined. V was shortened by 6 bases and J by 7 bases, with 10 bases between the two germline ends. CDR3 size: 12 residues. Per germline, CDR1 KGHSH and CDR2 LQKENI. The CDR3 sequence is CASSPVLNEQFF. In DNA, the CDR3 is TGTGCCAGCTCCCCGGTTTTAAATGAGCAGTTCTTC.

This rearrangement joins TRBV28 to TRBJ2-7, with a possible D match to TRBD2 (6 bases). Trimming took 5 bases from V and 0 from J, leaving 20 bases between them. Germline values: CDR1 MDHEN, CDR2 SYDVKM. CDR3 length: 17 amino acids. CDR3 coding DNA: TGTGCCAGCAGTCTATACCAGTTAGGAGGGAGCTCCTACGAGCAGTACTTC. It specifies CASSLYQLGGSSYEQYF.

This clone occurred a few times. The chain combines TRBV7-2 with TRBJ2-3; 8 bases match TRBD1. The CDR3 runs to 14 residues. Germline CDR1 reads SGHTA; CDR2 reads FQGNSA. The trim removed 6 bases at V and 6 bases at J, leaving 8 bases unmatched. CDR3 residues: CASRPQGAYDTQYF. In DNA, the CDR3 is TGTGCCAGCAGGCCGCAGGGGGCCTACGATACGCAGTATTTT.

The chain joins TRBV9 to TRBJ2-1; unclear D gene. The ends were cut back, 0 bases at V and 5 bases at J, with 12 bases in the middle. There are 15 residues in the CDR3. Looked up from germline, CDR1 is SGDLS and CDR2 is YYNGEE. The CDR3 protein is CASSVDQTTNNEQFF. CDR3 DNA sequence: TGTGCCAGCAGCGTAGACCAGACCACTAACAATGAGCAGTTCTTC.